Each of the 28 T cell receptor beta chains below was sequenced from the same sample in a study of cytomegalovirus exposure and HLA in healthy donors. TCRdb's table, derived via immunoSEQ multiplex PCR, lists solely in-frame clones and lacks some. The sample lists 80,000 to 100,000 clones; about 90% were seen once. Sample: PBMCs. All receptors come from a man between 18 and 29 years old in good health and CMV-seropositive.

This chain uses TRBV29-1 with TRBJ2-2, with TRBD2 as a possible D gene (7 bases). CDR3 length: 14 residues. The V and J ends lost 2 bases and 7 bases respectively, with 14 bases between them. Germline lookup yields CDR1 SQVTM and CDR2 ANQGSEA. CDR3 protein: CSVEMPRGGGELFF. The DNA of the CDR3 is TGCAGCGTTGAAATGCCTAGGGGGGGCGGGGAGCTGTTTTTT.

The chain couples TRBV27 to TRBJ2-1, with TRBD2 matching over 8 bases. V lost 5 bases, J lost 10 bases, and 7 bases stayed unmatched. The CDR3 covers 13 residues. Germline CDR1 and CDR2: MNHEY and SMNVEV (reference sequence). The CDR3: CASSPGGLVEQFF. Written as DNA, the CDR3 is TGTGCCAGCAGTCCGGGGGGGCTCGTGGAGCAGTTCTTC.

The chain employs TRBV6-5 and TRBJ1-1; no reliable D call. The V gene lost 2 bases and the J gene lost 8 bases, with 21 bases spanning the gap. CDR1 is MNHEY, CDR2 SVGAGI, per germline. The CDR3 contains 16 residues. The CDR3 DNA reads TGTGCCAGCAGTTACGCCGGGCGCAGCGGGTTTGAGGAAGCTTTCTTT. Translated: CASSYAGRSGFEEAFF.

This chain joins TRBV29-1 and TRBJ2-1; no reliable D call. Germline CDR1 is SQVTM and CDR2 is ANQGSEA. This CDR3 contains 12 residues. Between the trimmed V and J ends, which lost 3 bases and 7 bases, there was a span of 10 bases. CDR3 DNA: TGCAGCGTTGATTTACAGTTAAATGAGCAGTTCTTC. It codes for CSVDLQLNEQFF.

The chain couples TRBV4-2 to TRBJ1-5, with no clear D. Trimming shortened V by 1 base and J by 10 bases, and 20 bases separated the two germline ends. The germline V gene encodes CDR1 LGHNA and CDR2 YNFKEQ. The CDR3 runs to 16 residues. This chain's CDR3 is CASSQAVVDGRLPQHF. The CDR3, as DNA: TGTGCCAGCAGCCAAGCGGTAGTTGATGGGCGTCTCCCCCAGCATTTT.

J is TRBJ2-7 and V is TRBV29-1; tentatively, D is TRBD1 (6 bases). The length of the CDR3 is 13 residues. Trimming pared 3 bases from V and 3 bases from J, leaving 12 bases between. The germline gives CDR1 SQVTM, CDR2 ANQGSEA. CDR3 in DNA: TGCAGCGTTGAGACCACAGGGTTCTACGAGCAGTACTTC. Encoded protein: CSVETTGFYEQYF.

The J gene is TRBJ2-7, the V gene TRBV25-1; the D gene is possibly TRBD2 (6 bases). V gave up 2 bases and J gave up 6 bases, with 8 bases separating them. The CDR3 is made up of 12 amino acids. Germline CDR1 is MGHDK and CDR2 is SYGVNS. CDR3 sequence reads: CASSESGFEQYF. The CDR3 DNA reads TGTGCCAGCAGTGAAAGCGGGTTCGAGCAGTACTTC.

The CDR3 sequence: CASSISGGGSYNEQFF. The CDR3 nucleotides read TGTGCCAGTAGTATCAGTGGGGGCGGCTCCTACAATGAGCAGTTCTTC. The chain joins TRBV19 to TRBJ2-1; D is perhaps TRBD1 (6 bases). The length of the CDR3 is 16 residues. With 3 bases removed from V and 0 bases from J, the gap between germline ends came to 12 bases. Germline V lookup: CDR1 LNHDA, CDR2 SQIVND (reference sequence).

The chain combines TRBV4-3 with TRBJ2-5; D is unresolved. The CDR3 has 13 amino acids. Germline lookup yields CDR1 LGHNA and CDR2 YSLEER. The ends were cut back, 3 bases at V and 1 base at J, with 6 bases in the middle. The CDR3 region is CASSQRVQETQYF. CDR3 nucleotide sequence: TGCGCCAGCAGCCAGCGAGTCCAAGAGACCCAGTACTTC.

The chain links TRBV5-1 to TRBJ1-1, with D perhaps matching TRBD1 (6 bases). This CDR3 has 13 residues. V dropped 4 bases and J dropped 6 bases, with 13 bases sitting between them. Germline CDR1 and CDR2: SGHRS and YFSETQ. The CDR3 loop is CASSQDRNSEAFF. The CDR3 DNA reads TGCGCCAGCAGCCAGGACAGAAATTCTGAAGCTTTCTTT.

The chain recombines TRBV6-1 with TRBJ2-1, with 9 positions matching TRBD1. The CDR3 has 14 residues. V gave up 11 bases and J gave up 8 bases; unmatched junction bases: 13. CDR1 and CDR2 (germline): MNHNS, SASEGT. The CDR3 loop is CAFHSGQGGDEQFF. The CDR3 DNA reads as TGTGCCTTTCATTCGGGACAGGGTGGGGATGAGCAGTTCTTC.

The chain couples TRBV19 to TRBJ2-4; tentatively, D is TRBD2 (6 bases). V lost 5 bases, J lost 0 bases, and 17 bases lay in between. Per germline, CDR1 LNHDA and CDR2 SQIVND (reference sequence). The CDR3 spans 17 residues. CDR3 coding DNA: TGTGCCAGTAGTGGTTTGGCGGGACGGGAAGCCAAAAACATTCAGTACTTC. As protein: CASSGLAGREAKNIQYF.

This chain uses TRBV7-6 with TRBJ2-1; TRBD2 matches 14 bases. V trimming: 5 bases; J trimming: 4 bases; junction bases outside the gene matches: 13. Germline loops: CDR1 SGHVS, CDR2 FNYEAQ. The CDR3 is 19 residues long. The CDR3 sequence is CASSPWTSGGPTTYNEQFF. CDR3 DNA: TGTGCCAGCAGCCCCTGGACTAGCGGGGGGCCAACCACTTACAATGAGCAGTTCTTC.

The rearrangement links TRBV9 to TRBJ2-1, with D possibly TRBD2 on 6 matching bases. Germline loops: CDR1 SGDLS, CDR2 YYNGEE. Trimming stripped 3 bases from V and 0 bases from J, with 13 bases between. The CDR3 has 16 residues. CDR3 in DNA: TGTGCCAGCAGCGCTAGCTTCGGGAGCTCCTACAATGAGCAGTTCTTC. It encodes CASSASFGSSYNEQFF.

Concerning this clone itself: Other DNA sequences in this sample translate to the same CDR3. This chain connects TRBV2 to TRBJ2-5; TRBD2 might be the D (7 bases). Germline CDR1 and CDR2: SNHLY and FYNNEI. The germline V and J ends were trimmed by 2 bases and 1 base, with 11 bases remaining between them. The CDR3 spans 15 residues. CDR3 loop: CASSERRGPQETQYF. CDR3 nucleotides: TGTGCCAGCAGTGAACGGCGGGGGCCCCAAGAGACCCAGTACTTC.

The gene calls are TRBV27 and TRBJ2-5; D unresolved. The J call is uncertain, as TRBJ2-7 better fits the DNA end. Per the germline V gene, CDR1 is MNHEY and CDR2 is SMNVEV (reference sequence). The CDR3 runs 14 residues. CDR3 sequence: CASSLSSFRHEQYF. Here the CDR3 DNA reads TGTGCCAGCAGTTTATCATCGTTCAGACACGAGCAGTACTTC.

J is TRBJ2-3 and V is TRBV10-3; 15 nucleotides agree with TRBD2. Germline V CDR1 and CDR2: ENHRY, SYGVKD. Trimming took 2 bases from V and 3 from J; bases not matched to a gene: 0. The CDR3 extends over 16 amino acids. CDR3 amino acids: CAISEGLAGGTDTQYF. In DNA, the CDR3 is TGTGCCATCAGTGAGGGACTAGCGGGGGGGACAGATACGCAGTATTTT.

This rearrangement joins TRBV2 to TRBJ2-4, with D possibly matching TRBD1 (5 bases). Germline V gene sequence: CDR1 SNHLY, CDR2 FYNNEI. The CDR3 is made up of 13 amino acids. V was trimmed by 4 bases and J by 4 bases, leaving 8 bases between them. The DNA of the CDR3 is TGTGCCAGCAGTGTGACAGCTAAAAACATTCAGTACTTC. This gives the protein CASSVTAKNIQYF. The full variable domain, with the rest looked up from reference TRBV2 and TRBJ2-4, is EPEVTQTPSHQVTQMGQEVILRCVPISNHLYFYWYRQILGQKVEFLVSFYNNEISEKSEIFDDQFSVERPDGSNFTLKIRSTKLEDSAMYFCASSVTAKNIQYFGAGTRLSVL.

This clone has just a few counts. This chain links TRBV19 with TRBJ2-7; the D is unclear. The CDR3 has 13 amino acids. The germline V gene has CDR1 LNHDA and CDR2 SQIVND (reference sequence). Trimming pared 6 bases from V and 2 bases from J, leaving 11 bases between. The CDR3 nucleotides are TGTGCCAGTAGCGTGACTCCTACCTACGAGCAGTACTTC. As protein: CASSVTPTYEQYF.

The V gene is TRBV7-6, the J gene TRBJ2-7; D perhaps matches TRBD1 (6 bases). CDR1 is SGHVS and CDR2 is FNYEAQ in the germline V gene. The CDR3 loop spans 15 amino acids. Trimming pared 0 bases from V and 3 bases from J, leaving 12 bases between. The CDR3 is CASSLAGGPDYEQYF. The CDR3 bases are TGTGCCAGCAGCTTAGCTGGGGGCCCCGACTACGAGCAGTACTTC.

This rearrangement joins TRBV19 to TRBJ2-3; 13 bases match TRBD2. V shed 4 bases, J shed 2 bases, and the junction held 3 bases outside the gene matches. Per germline, CDR1 LNHDA and CDR2 SQIVND (reference sequence). CDR3 length: 16 amino acids. The CDR3 loop is CASSTGLAGTTDTQYF. The DNA of the CDR3 is TGTGCCAGTAGTACGGGACTAGCGGGAACCACAGATACGCAGTATTTT. The variable domain in full, with the rest retrieved from reference TRBV19 and TRBJ2-3, is DGGITQSPKYLFRKEGQNVTLSCEQNLNHDAMYWYRQDPGQGLRLIYYSQIVNDFQKGDIAEGYSVSREKKESFPLTVTSAQKNPTAFYLCASSTGLAGTTDTQYFGPGTRLTVL.

This sequence joins TRBV4-2 and TRBJ1-5; TRBD1 is a possible D gene (6 bases). Germline CDR1 reads LGHNA; CDR2 reads YNFKEQ. Trimming took off 0 bases at V and 3 bases at J, with 18 bases between the two ends. This CDR3 spans 18 amino acids. CDR3 region: CASSQDLIVQGYNQPQHF. CDR3 nucleotides: TGTGCCAGCAGCCAAGATCTCATCGTACAGGGTTACAATCAGCCCCAGCATTTT.

The chain combines TRBV4-1 with TRBJ2-7; 9 nucleotides agree with TRBD1. Per the germline V gene, CDR1 is MGHRA and CDR2 is YSYEKL. CDR3 length equals 14 residues. The junction had 3 bases not matched to a gene; V was cut back by 3 bases and J by 3 bases. The CDR3 DNA sequence: TGCGCCAGCAGCCATGGGACAGGGTACTACGAGCAGTACTTC. Its protein product is CASSHGTGYYEQYF.

This chain joins TRBV5-4 and TRBJ2-1; 11 bases line up with TRBD2. The J segment lost 6 bases and the V segment lost 5 bases, leaving 7 bases of the junction unmatched. Germline V gives CDR1 SGHNT, CDR2 YYREEE (reference sequence). The CDR3 covers 15 residues. This chain's CDR3 is CASRIAGGPINEQFF. The CDR3 DNA reads TGTGCCAGCAGGATAGCGGGGGGGCCGATCAATGAGCAGTTCTTC.

The V call is TRBV28, the J call TRBJ2-3; the match to TRBD1 covers 7 bases. Per the germline V gene, CDR1 is MDHEN and CDR2 is SYDVKM. The V and J ends lost 4 bases and 11 bases, in that order; junction bases with no gene match: 18. The CDR3 has 16 amino acids. The CDR3 loop reads CASSSPTGKYPVGQYF. CDR3 bases: TGTGCCAGCAGTTCCCCGACAGGGAAATACCCAGTGGGGCAGTATTTT. Drawing the rest from reference TRBV28 and TRBJ2-3, the complete variable domain is DVKVTQSSRYLVKRTGEKVFLECVQDMDHENMFWYRQDPGLGLRLIYFSYDVKMKEKGDIPEGYSVSREKKERFSLILESASTNQTSMYLCASSSPTGKYPVGQYFGPGTRLTVL.

This chain joins TRBV4-1 and TRBJ2-7; D is possibly TRBD1 (5 bases). Germline V CDR1 and CDR2: MGHRA, YSYEKL. V gave up 1 base and J gave up 3 bases, with 10 bases separating them. The CDR3 runs to 14 residues. The CDR3: CASSQVQANYEQYF. The CDR3 region has the DNA TGCGCCAGCAGCCAAGTACAGGCGAACTACGAGCAGTACTTC.

This clone was observed a handful of times. The DNA of the CDR3 is TGTGCCAGCAGTTCCGGGGAGGGCCTCCCCAATGAGCAGTTCTTC. Encoded protein: CASSSGEGLPNEQFF. The chain is built from TRBV6-5 and TRBJ2-1, with 7 bases fitting TRBD2. V was clipped by 4 bases and J by 6 bases; unmatched bases: 9. The length of the CDR3 is 15 residues. Germline assignment: CDR1 MNHEY and CDR2 SVGAGI.

The chain has TRBV7-8 and TRBJ1-5, with 10 bases matching TRBD1. The trim removed 2 bases at V and 6 bases at J, leaving 4 bases unmatched. Germline values: CDR1 SGHVS, CDR2 FQNEAQ. The CDR3 extends over 15 amino acids. The CDR3: CASSLIGTGAQPQHF. The CDR3 nucleotides read TGTGCCAGCAGCTTAATTGGGACAGGGGCTCAGCCCCAGCATTTT.